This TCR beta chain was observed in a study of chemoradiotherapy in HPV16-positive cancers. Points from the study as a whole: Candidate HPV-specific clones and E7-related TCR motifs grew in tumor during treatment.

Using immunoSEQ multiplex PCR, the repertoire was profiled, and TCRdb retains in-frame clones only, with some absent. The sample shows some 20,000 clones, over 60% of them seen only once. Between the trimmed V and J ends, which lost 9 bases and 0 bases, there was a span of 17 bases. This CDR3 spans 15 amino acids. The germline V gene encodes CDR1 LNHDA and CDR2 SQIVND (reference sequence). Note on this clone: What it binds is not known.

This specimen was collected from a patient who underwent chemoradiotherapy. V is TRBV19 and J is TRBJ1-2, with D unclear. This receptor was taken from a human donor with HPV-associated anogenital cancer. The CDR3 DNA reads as TGTGCCAGCATGGTCCGGGCCTTGACTAACTATGGCTACACCTTC. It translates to CASMVRALTNYGYTF.